The source of this TCR beta chain is a study of T cell responses to AZD1222 COVID-19 vaccine. Whole-study context: Pooled together were second doses at about 4 or about 12 weeks.

As concerns this clone: Antigen specificity is unknown.

The assay was immunoSEQ multiplex PCR, and TCRdb's table has in-frame clones only and misses some. Here the sample spans 100,000 or so clones, roughly 90% being singletons. The germline gives CDR1 MNHEY, CDR2 SMNVEV (reference sequence). The CDR3 sequence is 13 residues long. Trimming took off 4 bases at V and 6 bases at J, with 13 bases between the two ends. Whole-study findings and limits: At baseline, just 6 or 7 AZD1222 recipients tested seropositive. Epitopes outside B.1.351 and B.1.1.7 mutated regions reportedly drew nearly half of spike TCRs. Clonal diversity may have been underestimated, and the donors were mostly white British, with more females than males.

The starting material was peripheral blood, obtained on day 0 of AZD1222 vaccination. The TCR sequence derives from an adult in good health. The J gene is TRBJ2-7, the V gene TRBV27, with D tentatively TRBD1 or TRBD2 (5 bases each). The CDR3 reads CASSYSRDGEQYF. The CDR3 bases are TGTGCCAGCAGTTACTCCCGGGACGGCGAGCAGTACTTC.